This T cell receptor (beta chain) derives from a study of radiotherapy plus CTLA-4 blockade in lung cancer (dated by TCRdb to the late 2010s). Broadly, across the study: Among the enrolled patients, around 19% had an objective response, and around 31% reached disease control. Overall study outcomes, separate from this receptor: After treatment with radiotherapy and ipilimumab, TCR clones that came from tumors expanded in the peripheral blood. The strongest predictors of response were reported to be early dynamic shifts in blood T cell clones along with a rise in serum interferon-beta following radiation.

Library creation used the immunoSEQ multiplex PCR assay. Not all clones reach the TCRdb copy of this immuneACCESS table, which keeps in-frame sequences only. Checked studies attribute under half of the gap to unresolved V genes and leave the rest unexplained. Here the sample has more than 95,000 clones; roughly 79% occur a single time. Of the sample, roughly 3.1% is held by the ten largest clones. Germline trimming amounts to 6 bases on V and 8 bases on J, with 10 as the count of junction bases outside the gene matches. The CDR3 covers 15 residues, taking in both the cysteine and the phenylalanine. The DNA shown is the 45-base CDR3, in frame from base 1. The germline V gene yields SGHTA for CDR1 and FQGTGA for CDR2. The study tested focal radiation therapy combined with CTLA-4 blockade (ipilimumab) in patients with chemo-refractory metastatic non-small-cell lung cancer. Worth noting for this clone: This receptor's antigen is unknown. No quality values exist for individual bases; no much larger clone is one base distant.

This material consisted of peripheral blood, taken from a patient treated with radiotherapy plus ipilimumab. Recombination linked TRBV7-3 to TRBJ2-2; the central 9 bases match TRBD2. The clonotype comes from a human donor with non-small cell lung cancer who had a partial response to radiotherapy plus ipilimumab. Some clones in this sample may be carry-over from other donors' samples. The CDR3 sequence is CASSPGLAYPGELFF. DNA sequence: TGTGCCAGCAGTCCGGGACTAGCTTATCCTGGGGAGCTGTTTTTT.